A single sample is the source of the 17 T cell receptor beta chains below, sequenced in a study of CD8+ T cells in alopecia areata. Treatment in this sample: oral pan-JAK inhibitor, 5-10 mg twice daily. RNA was isolated and reverse transcribed to cDNA, the sequencing template. Sequencing used immunoSEQ multiplex PCR; TCRdb keeps in-frame clones, though not all of them. Here the sample spans about 160,000 clones, 50% to 70% being singletons. Material: CD4+ T cells sorted from blood, obtained at week 4, from a patient treated with tofacitinib. Receptor source: a human donor with alopecia areata.

The chain carries TRBV5-1 and TRBJ2-7; maybe TRBD1 (6 bases). The CDR3 extends over 13 amino acids. Germline values: CDR1 SGHRS, CDR2 YFSETQ. Trimming took off 4 bases at V and 5 bases at J, with 13 bases between the two ends. The CDR3 DNA is TGCGCCAGCAGCCTGACAGGACTTGACGAGCAGTACTTC. It translates to CASSLTGLDEQYF.

The chain has TRBV4-2 and TRBJ1-2; D unclear. The germline CDR1 and CDR2 sequences are LGHNA and YNFKEQ. This CDR3 has 13 amino acids. Between the trimmed V and J ends, which lost 1 base and 7 bases, there was a span of 10 bases. The chain's CDR3 is CASSQGSGVGYTF. In nucleotides, the CDR3 is TGTGCCAGCAGCCAAGGATCTGGTGTTGGCTACACCTTC.

This clone showed up just a few times. The chain links TRBV29-1 to TRBJ2-2; the D is unclear. The germline V gene encodes CDR1 SQVTM and CDR2 ANQGSEA. Deletions cut 6 bases from V and 4 bases from J, with 15 bases between. This CDR3 spans 14 amino acids. The CDR3: CSVPGRAITGELFF. DNA for the CDR3: TGCAGCGTGCCCGGCCGGGCGATCACCGGGGAGCTGTTTTTT.

This clone has more than one count but fewer than ten. The rearrangement links TRBV4-2 to TRBJ1-5; no clear D gene. V lost 0 bases to trimming and J lost 0 bases, with 6 bases between them. Germline CDR1 and CDR2: LGHNA and YNFKEQ. The CDR3 is made up of 15 amino acids. DNA for the CDR3: TGTGCCAGCAGCCAAGAACAGCCTAGCAATCAGCCCCAGCATTTT. Translation: CASSQEQPSNQPQHF.

This clone was detected a few times. The chain is built from TRBV7-3 and TRBJ1-1; maybe TRBD1 (6 bases). V lost 2 bases and J 4 bases, leaving 26 bases between the germline ends. Per the germline V gene, CDR1 is SGHTA and CDR2 is FQGTGA. This CDR3 region has 19 residues. CDR3 loop: CASSLYAPARGITGTEAFF. The CDR3 DNA reads as TGTGCCAGCAGCTTATATGCCCCCGCCAGGGGCATTACTGGCACTGAAGCTTTCTTT. Full variable domain (outside the CDR3, taken from reference TRBV7-3 and TRBJ1-1): GAGVSQTPSNKVTEKGKYVELRCDPISGHTALYWYRQSLGQGPEFLIYFQGTGAADDSGLPNDRFFAVRPEGSVSTLKIQRTERGDSAVYLCASSLYAPARGITGTEAFFGQGTRLTVV.

The genes are TRBV29-1 and TRBJ1-4, with D tentatively TRBD1 (6 bases). Germline-derived CDR1 and CDR2 are SQVTM and ANQGSEA. V was shortened by 8 bases and J by 8 bases, with 15 bases between the two germline ends. The CDR3 covers 12 residues. CDR3 DNA: TGCAGCATCCGGGGGGCTGGGGAAAAACTGTTTTTT. This encodes CSIRGAGEKLFF.

The V call is TRBV7-6, the J call TRBJ2-3, with D uncertain. Per the germline V gene, CDR1 is SGHVS and CDR2 is FNYEAQ. CDR3 length: 13 residues. Trimming removed 5 bases at V and 4 bases at J, with 10 bases between. CDR3 sequence reads: CASSPLVADTQYF. Here the CDR3 DNA reads TGTGCCAGCAGCCCCCTTGTAGCAGATACGCAGTATTTT.

The chain couples TRBV2 to TRBJ1-2; TRBD1 aligns across 9 bases. The J segment lost 2 bases and the V segment lost 6 bases, leaving 4 bases of the junction unmatched. Germline CDR1 is SNHLY and CDR2 is FYNNEI. There are 14 residues in the CDR3. CDR3 amino acids: CASRRQGDNYGYTF. CDR3 bases: TGTGCCAGCAGAAGACAGGGGGACAACTATGGCTACACCTTC.

The chain carries TRBV19 and TRBJ2-1; D is perhaps TRBD1 or TRBD2 (5 bases each). The germline V and J ends were trimmed by 3 bases and 0 bases, with 9 bases remaining between them. The CDR3 spans 15 residues. Per germline, CDR1 LNHDA and CDR2 SQIVND (reference sequence). Here the CDR3 reads CASSILRGSYNEQFF. CDR3 bases: TGTGCCAGTAGTATTTTGAGGGGCTCCTACAATGAGCAGTTCTTC.

A single count supports this clone. The V and J genes are TRBV25-1 and TRBJ1-4; D might be TRBD1 (6 bases). The V gene lost 1 base and the J gene lost 8 bases, with 17 bases spanning the gap. This CDR3 contains 16 residues. Germline lookup yields CDR1 MGHDK and CDR2 SYGVNS. This chain's CDR3 is CASSEWLGAREEKLFF. The CDR3 coding sequence is TGTGCCAGCAGTGAATGGTTGGGGGCGCGAGAAGAAAAACTGTTTTTT.

This clone was counted a few times. The chain carries TRBV7-9 and TRBJ1-4; tentative D call: TRBD1 (6 bases). The CDR3 runs 14 residues. Trimming removed 5 bases at V and 5 bases at J, with 12 bases between. In germline, CDR1 is SEHNR, CDR2 FQNEAQ (reference sequence). The CDR3: CASSQTRGNEKLFF. CDR3 DNA: TGTGCCAGCAGCCAGACGAGGGGGAATGAAAAACTGTTTTTT.

The rearrangement links TRBV4-1 to TRBJ1-5; the D is unclear. Germline V gives CDR1 MGHRA, CDR2 YSYEKL. V was shortened by 0 bases and J by 7 bases, with 7 bases between the two germline ends. This CDR3 has 13 residues. This chain's CDR3 is CASSQEAGQPQHF. The CDR3 region has the DNA TGCGCCAGCAGCCAAGAGGCAGGACAGCCCCAGCATTTT.

The chain couples TRBV25-1 to TRBJ2-5, with 7 nucleotides matching TRBD1. The junction had 10 bases not matched to a gene; V was cut back by 3 bases and J by 3 bases. The CDR3 has 16 residues. Germline CDR1 MGHDK, CDR2 SYGVNS. The CDR3: CASSESATGWEETQYF. The DNA of the CDR3 is TGTGCCAGCAGTGAGTCCGCGACAGGGTGGGAAGAGACCCAGTACTTC.

This clone was seen once. The chain carries TRBV6-1 and TRBJ1-5; D is unclear. Trimming pared 2 bases from V and 6 bases from J, leaving 11 bases between. The V gene's germline CDR1 is MNHNS and CDR2 SASEGT. CDR3 length equals 14 residues. The CDR3, as DNA: TGTGCCAGCAGTGAATCGGGCCAGATTCAGCCCCAGCATTTT. This sequence encodes CASSESGQIQPQHF.

V is TRBV30 and J is TRBJ1-1; D possibly corresponds to TRBD1 (5 bases). V lost 1 base and J 0 bases, leaving 12 bases between the germline ends. The germline V gene has CDR1 GTSNPN and CDR2 SVGIG (reference sequence). The CDR3 loop spans 15 amino acids. Here the CDR3 DNA reads TGTGCCTGGAGTGGGGGGTTTGTTTTGAACACTGAAGCTTTCTTT. It specifies CAWSGGFVLNTEAFF.

V is TRBV2 and J is TRBJ2-5; maybe TRBD1 (5 bases). Trimming removed 8 bases at V and 5 bases at J, with 15 bases between. This CDR3 contains 13 residues. Germline V CDR1 and CDR2: SNHLY, FYNNEI. The CDR3 is CASATDQGETQYF. The CDR3 DNA reads as TGTGCCAGCGCGACAGACCAAGGGGAGACCCAGTACTTC.

This chain joins TRBV7-9 and TRBJ2-7; a weak D match, TRBD2 (5 bases). Trimming shortened V by 5 bases and J by 3 bases, and 11 bases separated the two germline ends. The CDR3 has 13 residues. Germline assignment: CDR1 SEHNR and CDR2 FQNEAQ (reference sequence). For the CDR3, the DNA is TGTGCCAGCAGCCCGGGATGGAACTACGAGCAGTACTTC. It codes for CASSPGWNYEQYF.